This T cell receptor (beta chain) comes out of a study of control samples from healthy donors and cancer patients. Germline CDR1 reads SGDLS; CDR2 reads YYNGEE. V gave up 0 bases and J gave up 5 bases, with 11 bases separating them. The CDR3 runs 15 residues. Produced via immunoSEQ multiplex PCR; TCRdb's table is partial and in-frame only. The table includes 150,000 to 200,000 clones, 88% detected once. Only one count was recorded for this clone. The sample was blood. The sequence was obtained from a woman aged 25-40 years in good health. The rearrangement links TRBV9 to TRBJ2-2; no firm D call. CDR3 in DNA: TGTGCCAGCAGCGTAGAGGACGCCGGGACCGGGGAGCTGTTTTTT. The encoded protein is CASSVEDAGTGELFF. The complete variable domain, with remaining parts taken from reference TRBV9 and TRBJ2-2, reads DSGVTQTPKHLITATGQRVTLRCSPRSGDLSVYWYQQSLDQGLQFLIQYYNGEERAKGNILERFSAQQFPDLHSELNLSSLELGDSALYFCASSVEDAGTGELFFGEGSRLTVL.